The sequence of this T cell receptor (beta chain) was determined in a study of graft-versus-host responses after intestinal transplantation. Study summary: Grafts were multivisceral, liver-intestinal, or isolated intestinal.

Produced via immunoSEQ multiplex PCR; TCRdb's table is partial and in-frame only. The repertoire consists of about 84,000 clones, with 85% to 95% occurring once and the leading ten covering approximately 0.32%. With respect to this clone: The target antigen is unknown.

General observations from the study: Detection of GvH clones occurred in recipient marrow, and some had their first appearance in ileum or blood.

Per germline, CDR1 LGHNA and CDR2 YNFKEQ. V was cut by 0 bases and J by 3 bases, with 14 bases left in between. CDR3 length: 17 amino acids. The sample in question was unstimulated CD4+ T cells sorted from spleen or lymph node cells, obtained before transplant. The sequence derives from a human donor who was the organ donor for an intestinal transplant. The V gene is TRBV4-2, the J gene TRBJ2-2; tentatively, D is TRBD2 (6 bases). This CDR3 is CASSQDFGEVDTGELFF. The CDR3 bases are TGTGCCAGCAGCCAAGATTTCGGGGAGGTAGACACCGGGGAGCTGTTTTTT.